The entry that follows covers one T cell receptor beta chain sequence. As yet, its antigen is unknown. The V end was cut by 5 bases, the J end by 3 bases, with 10 bases between. The germline CDR1 and CDR2 sequences are SQVTM and ANQGSEA. There are 12 residues in the CDR3. This sample's RNA came from whole unsorted tissue. This non-tumor lung sample came from over 3 cm beyond the tumor edge. The library came from three nested PCR rounds adapted from ARM-PCR protocols. TCRdb independently ran MiXCR on the multiplex PCR reads; one entry per CDR3 protein. Of about 86,000 distinct CDR3 sequences detected, approximately 73% appear once; the ten largest clones hold 20% to 25%. The data originate from a study of tumor and adjacent non-tumor tissue in lung cancer. Study-wide results and limits: TCR diversity was significantly greater in tumor than normal lung tissue.

Sample: distant non-tumor lung tissue. This TCR was recovered from a woman aged 45-65 years with non-small cell lung cancer. This chain connects TRBV29-1 to TRBJ1-1; D is unresolved. The CDR3 protein is CSVRRRDTEAFF. CDR3 DNA sequence: TGCAGCGTTAGGCGGCGGGACACTGAAGCTTTCTTT.